Following are 32 T cell receptor beta chains from one sample sequenced in a study of shared clonotypes between healthy human individuals. Sequenced by immunoSEQ multiplex PCR; TCRdb stores in-frame clones only, minus some. Here the sample spans roughly 2.5 million clones, approximately 94% being singletons. The sequencing input was naive CD4+ T cells sorted from blood. Subset given: CD45RA+ positively selected. These receptors were obtained from a man aged 18 to 30 in good health.

The CDR3 reads CAWTGDEGTEAFF. The CDR3 region has the DNA TGTGCCTGGACAGGGGATGAAGGTACTGAAGCTTTCTTT. V and J are TRBV30 and TRBJ1-1, with D perhaps matching TRBD1 (6 bases). The CDR3 is made up of 13 amino acids. V gave up 4 bases and J gave up 5 bases, with 14 bases separating them. Germline V gene data show CDR1 as GTSNPN and CDR2 as SVGIG (reference sequence).

This chain uses TRBV19 with TRBJ2-7, with D tentatively TRBD1 or TRBD2 (5 bases each). Germline V lookup: CDR1 LNHDA, CDR2 SQIVND (reference sequence). The CDR3 is 16 residues long. V lost 2 bases and J lost 0, with 14 bases in between. CDR3 region: CASSIRGVEFSYEQYF. Written as DNA, the CDR3 is TGTGCCAGTAGTATAAGAGGGGTTGAGTTCTCCTACGAGCAGTACTTC.

This chain joins TRBV2 and TRBJ2-1; 9 bases line up with TRBD2. Germline loops: CDR1 SNHLY, CDR2 FYNNEI. V dropped 4 bases and J dropped 6; count of bases not matched to a gene: 7. The length of the CDR3 is 15 residues. The CDR3 DNA follows: TGTGCCAGCAGTGTGGTAGGGACTAGCACCAATGAGCAGTTCTTC. This codes for CASSVVGTSTNEQFF.

This clone was found once. The chain carries TRBV1 and TRBJ2-5; TRBD2, the D gene given by the table, was not confirmed from the DNA. TRBV1 is listed as a pseudogene. This CDR3 contains 14 residues. The CDR3 region is CTSSQVGGQETQYF. The CDR3 DNA reads TGCACCAGCAGCCAAGTGGGGGGGCAAGAGACCCAGTACTTC.

The chain links TRBV15 to TRBJ1-5, with 10 bases aligning to TRBD1. CDR3 length: 18 amino acids. V shed 3 bases, J shed 0 bases, and the junction held 8 bases outside the gene matches. CDR1 is LNHNV and CDR2 is YYDKDF in the germline V gene (reference sequence). The CDR3 nucleotides read TGTGCCACCAGCAGGGACAGGGGGTTCGTTCCTAGCAATCAGCCCCAGCATTTT. It yields the protein CATSRDRGFVPSNQPQHF.

V usage is TRBV9 and J usage is TRBJ2-3, with TRBD2 matching over 13 bases. This CDR3 is built from 16 residues. CDR1 SGDLS and CDR2 YYNGEE come from the germline V gene. The J segment lost 2 bases and the V segment lost 4 bases, leaving 4 bases of the junction unmatched. Written as DNA, the CDR3 is TGTGCCAGCAGCCGACTAGCGGGAGGCGACACAGATACGCAGTATTTT. Translating it yields CASSRLAGGDTDTQYF.

This clone was recorded once. The chain links TRBV25-1 to TRBJ2-2; 9 nucleotides agree with TRBD1. CDR1 is MGHDK and CDR2 is SYGVNS in the germline V gene. CDR3 length equals 17 residues. Germline trimming cut 3 bases from V and 2 bases from J; bases unmatched to any gene: 7. CDR3 sequence: CASSDLPGQGNTGELFF. The CDR3 DNA is TGTGCCAGCAGTGACCTTCCGGGACAGGGAAACACCGGGGAGCTGTTTTTT.

In regard to this clone: Different DNA sequences within this sample yield the same CDR3. The gene calls are TRBV6-6 and TRBJ1-2, with 10 bases aligning to TRBD1. The CDR3 is 15 residues long. J was trimmed by 4 bases and V by 2 bases; bases with no gene match: 4. Per germline, CDR1 MNHNY and CDR2 SVGAGI (reference sequence). The CDR3 DNA sequence: TGTGCCAGCAGTTACCGGGGACAGGGGTCCTATGGCTACACCTTC. It translates to CASSYRGQGSYGYTF.

This clone was detected only once. The rearrangement uses TRBV5-1 and TRBJ2-2, with TRBD1 matching 8 bases. The trim removed 4 bases at V and 3 bases at J, leaving 5 bases unmatched. The CDR3 sequence is 15 residues long. In germline, CDR1 is SGHRS, CDR2 YFSETQ. In nucleotides, the CDR3 is TGCGCCAGCAGCCCAGGGGGCGCCTACACCGGGGAGCTGTTTTTT. This sequence encodes CASSPGGAYTGELFF.

This clone was seen a few times. The chain couples TRBV28 to TRBJ1-1; 7 bases are a match to TRBD1. The CDR3 is 13 residues long. Looked up from germline, CDR1 is MDHEN and CDR2 is SYDVKM. The junction had 3 bases not matched to a gene; V was cut back by 6 bases and J by 2 bases. For the CDR3, the DNA is TGTGCCAGCAGGCGGACAGGAAACACTGAAGCTTTCTTT. Protein product: CASRRTGNTEAFF. Full variable domain (outside the CDR3, taken from reference TRBV28 and TRBJ1-1): DVKVTQSSRYLVKRTGEKVFLECVQDMDHENMFWYRQDPGLGLRLIYFSYDVKMKEKGDIPEGYSVSREKKERFSLILESASTNQTSMYLCASRRTGNTEAFFGQGTRLTVV.

This chain links TRBV4-1 with TRBJ1-2, with 8 bases that match TRBD1. Germline CDR1 reads MGHRA; CDR2 reads YSYEKL. The CDR3 contains 16 residues. V shed 0 bases, J shed 2 bases, and the junction held 5 bases outside the gene matches. CDR3 residues: CASSQDRGQGNYGYTF. The CDR3 nucleotides read TGCGCCAGCAGCCAAGATCGCGGACAGGGAAACTATGGCTACACCTTC.

The rearrangement uses TRBV10-3 and TRBJ2-2; 12 bases are a match to TRBD2. This CDR3 spans 16 amino acids. Germline CDR1 is ENHRY and CDR2 is SYGVKD. Trimming at V came to 3 bases and at J to 5 bases, leaving 4 bases not matched to a gene. The CDR3 region is CAISDAGTSGTGELFF. The CDR3, as DNA: TGTGCCATCAGTGACGCCGGGACTAGCGGGACCGGGGAGCTGTTTTTT.

This sequence joins TRBV30 and TRBJ1-2; D is ambiguous. Trimming removed 0 bases at V and 1 base at J, with 6 bases between. This CDR3 is 13 amino acids long. The V gene's germline CDR1 is GTSNPN and CDR2 SVGIG (reference sequence). CDR3 loop: CAWSVGFNYGYTF. The CDR3 nucleotides read TGTGCCTGGAGTGTAGGGTTTAACTATGGCTACACCTTC.

The V and J genes are TRBV7-9 and TRBJ1-1; 9 nucleotides agree with TRBD1. V lost 3 bases to trimming and J lost 5 bases; unmatched junction nucleotides: 13. Germline-derived CDR1 and CDR2 are SEHNR and FQNEAQ (reference sequence). The CDR3 consists of 17 residues. Written as DNA, the CDR3 is TGTGCCAGCAGCTTCCCGGGACAGGGCGTAAGGGAGACTGAAGCTTTCTTT. Amino acids: CASSFPGQGVRETEAFF.

CDR3 nucleotides: TGTGCCATTTCCCAGGGTCAACTCTACAATGAGCAGTTCTTC. This encodes CAISQGQLYNEQFF. This chain uses TRBV28 with TRBJ2-1; weak D call: TRBD1 (5 bases). V was shortened by 10 bases and J by 3 bases, with 16 bases between the two germline ends. The CDR3 is 14 amino acids. Per the germline V gene, CDR1 is MDHEN and CDR2 is SYDVKM.

CDR3 DNA: TGTGCCAGCAGCGAGGTCACGTCCTACGAGCAGTACTTC. It translates to CASSEVTSYEQYF. V usage is TRBV6-1 and J usage is TRBJ2-7; no clear D gene. Germline CDR1 and CDR2: MNHNS and SASEGT. V was shortened by 6 bases and J by 1 base, with 10 bases between the two germline ends. CDR3 length equals 13 residues.

This chain joins TRBV19 and TRBJ1-2; 8 nucleotides match TRBD1. Germline CDR1 reads LNHDA; CDR2 reads SQIVND (reference sequence). The CDR3 is 16 amino acids. The trim removed 4 bases at V and 6 bases at J, leaving 13 bases unmatched. CDR3 sequence (DNA): TGTGCCAGTAGTACGCGAACGACAGGGGATTTGGATGGCTACACCTTC. Encoded protein: CASSTRTTGDLDGYTF. Looking up the rest from reference TRBV19 and TRBJ1-2 gives the full variable domain: DGGITQSPKYLFRKEGQNVTLSCEQNLNHDAMYWYRQDPGQGLRLIYYSQIVNDFQKGDIAEGYSVSREKKESFPLTVTSAQKNPTAFYLCASSTRTTGDLDGYTFGSGTRLTVV.

This clone was seen just once. The gene calls are TRBV30 and TRBJ1-2, with D maybe TRBD1 (5 bases). The CDR3 extends over 16 amino acids. Germline V gene data show CDR1 as GTSNPN and CDR2 as SVGIG (reference sequence). V was pared by 4 bases and J by 4 bases, with 22 bases between. The CDR3 here is CAWNFNSGTGGYGYTF. CDR3 sequence (DNA): TGTGCCTGGAACTTTAACTCAGGGACCGGCGGCTATGGCTACACCTTC.

The chain is built from TRBV10-3 and TRBJ2-1; TRBD1 agrees at 7 bases. The V and J ends lost 10 bases and 7 bases, in that order; junction bases with no gene match: 10. The CDR3 sequence is 13 residues long. The germline CDR1 and CDR2 sequences are ENHRY and SYGVKD. CDR3 region: CATRSDRVNEQFF. The CDR3, as DNA: TGTGCCACGCGCTCCGACAGGGTTAATGAGCAGTTCTTC.

This sequence joins TRBV7-9 and TRBJ2-7; a weak D match, TRBD2 (5 bases). Germline CDR1 SEHNR, CDR2 FQNEAQ (reference sequence). The CDR3 covers 13 residues. The V gene lost 5 bases and the J gene lost 4 bases, with 12 bases spanning the gap. The chain's CDR3 is CASSGRGLYEQYF. The DNA of the CDR3 is TGTGCCAGCAGCGGCCGGGGATTATACGAGCAGTACTTC. Drawing the rest from reference TRBV7-9 and TRBJ2-7, the complete variable domain is DTGVSQNPRHKITKRGQNVTFRCDPISEHNRLYWYRQTLGQGPEFLTYFQNEAQLEKSRLLSDRFSAERPKGSFSTLEIQRTEQGDSAMYLCASSGRGLYEQYFGPGTRLTVT.

The V gene is TRBV5-1, the J gene TRBJ1-2, with a possible D match to TRBD1 (5 bases). V was trimmed by 4 bases and J by 5 bases, leaving 12 bases between them. Germline CDR1 SGHRS, CDR2 YFSETQ. The CDR3 has 13 residues. Here the CDR3 DNA reads TGCGCCAGCAGCCGAACCGAGGGGTATGGCTACACCTTC. Encoded protein: CASSRTEGYGYTF.

Concerning this clone itself: The same CDR3 is also encoded by other DNA sequences in this sample. The rearrangement joins TRBV6-6 to TRBJ1-6, with TRBD1 identical over 7 bases. Germline values: CDR1 MNHNY, CDR2 SVGAGI (reference sequence). This CDR3 region has 13 residues. V trimming: 6 bases; J trimming: 7 bases; junction bases outside the gene matches: 3. The CDR3 sequence: CASSGTANSPLHF. In DNA form, the CDR3 reads TGTGCCAGCAGCGGGACAGCCAATTCACCCCTCCACTTT.

The chain combines TRBV7-9 with TRBJ2-1; no firm D call. The CDR3 extends over 16 amino acids. V shed 7 bases and J shed 0 bases, with 16 bases lying between them. Germline V gives CDR1 SEHNR, CDR2 FQNEAQ (reference sequence). The chain's CDR3 is CASTLLVRVSYNEQFF. The DNA for the CDR3 is TGTGCCAGCACCCTATTGGTTAGGGTCTCCTACAATGAGCAGTTCTTC.

The chain carries TRBV9 and TRBJ1-2, with D unclear. CDR1 is SGDLS and CDR2 is YYNGEE in the germline V gene. The germline V and J ends were trimmed by 3 bases and 3 bases, with 3 bases remaining between them. CDR3 length: 11 residues. The CDR3 sequence is CASSDHYGYTF. DNA for the CDR3: TGTGCCAGCAGCGACCACTATGGCTACACCTTC.

The rearrangement uses TRBV4-1 and TRBJ1-6; D call uncertain. Germline V gene lookup returns CDR1 MGHRA and CDR2 YSYEKL. V lost 4 bases, J lost 5 bases, and 18 bases lay in between. The CDR3 consists of 17 residues. CDR3 in amino acids: CASSPFWSGINNSPLHF. The CDR3 DNA sequence: TGCGCCAGCAGCCCTTTCTGGTCGGGGATCAATAATTCACCCCTCCACTTT.

The chain combines TRBV29-1 with TRBJ1-5; no clear D. Per germline, CDR1 SQVTM and CDR2 ANQGSEA. The CDR3 has 12 amino acids. V dropped 6 bases and J dropped 0 bases, with 6 bases sitting between them. CDR3 protein: CSVRGSNQPQHF. CDR3 DNA sequence: TGCAGCGTCCGGGGTAGCAATCAGCCCCAGCATTTT.

The V call is TRBV12-5, the J call TRBJ2-1, with 11 bases aligning to TRBD2. J was trimmed by 12 bases and V by 9 bases; bases with no gene match: 16. The germline CDR1 and CDR2 sequences are LGHNT and FRNRAP. The CDR3 extends over 15 amino acids. The CDR3 reads CASAPGLAGQSWQFF. CDR3 in DNA: TGTGCTAGCGCCCCCGGACTAGCGGGCCAGAGTTGGCAGTTCTTC.

This rearrangement joins TRBV19 to TRBJ1-1; TRBD1 is a possible D gene (6 bases). This CDR3 is built from 15 residues. Germline CDR1 is LNHDA and CDR2 is SQIVND (reference sequence). Trimming removed 4 bases from V and 4 bases from J, with 16 bases in between. For the CDR3, the DNA is TGTGCCAGTAGTACCCCCGCCAGGGGAGGCACTGAAGCTTTCTTT. Its protein product is CASSTPARGGTEAFF.

The gene calls are TRBV19 and TRBJ2-5; TRBD2 agrees at 9 bases. This CDR3 has 15 amino acids. The junction had 7 bases not matched to a gene; V was cut back by 7 bases and J by 1 base. The germline gives CDR1 LNHDA, CDR2 SQIVND (reference sequence). The DNA of the CDR3 is TGTGCCAGTAAAGGCGGGGGGGCCGGCCAAGAGACCCAGTACTTC. Its protein is CASKGGGAGQETQYF.

The chain carries TRBV4-1 and TRBJ2-5; D perhaps matches TRBD1 (5 bases). The last part of the DNA fits TRBJ2-7 better; the J call may be wrong. CDR3 length: 15 amino acids. CDR1 and CDR2 (germline): MGHRA, YSYEKL. CDR3 sequence: CASSQDPGFSYEQYF. CDR3 bases: TGCGCCAGCAGCCAAGACCCAGGGTTCTCCTACGAGCAGTACTTC.

The V call is TRBV6-6, the J call TRBJ1-3; no clear D gene. V was trimmed by 7 bases and J by 3 bases, leaving 13 bases between them. Germline V gene sequence: CDR1 MNHNY, CDR2 SVGAGI (reference sequence). This CDR3 spans 14 amino acids. CDR3 sequence reads: CASNLGVDGNTIYF. CDR3 sequence (DNA): TGTGCCAGCAATCTCGGGGTGGATGGAAACACCATATATTTT.

The chain recombines TRBV6-5 with TRBJ1-2; D remains ambiguous. The CDR3 is made up of 14 amino acids. The germline gives CDR1 MNHEY, CDR2 SVGAGI. V dropped 5 bases and J dropped 3 bases, with 13 bases sitting between them. Here the CDR3 reads CASSEQRDHYGYTF. The CDR3 DNA sequence: TGTGCCAGCAGTGAACAGAGAGACCACTATGGCTACACCTTC.